These 30 T cell receptor beta chains were all obtained from the same sample, sequenced in a study of identifying expanded T cells in peripheral blood. The data were produced by immunoSEQ multiplex PCR, yet TCRdb's version contains in-frame clones alone and is incomplete. The sample records 120,000 or so clones, approximately 88% being singletons. Sequenced: blood. The receptors were sampled from a person aged 18 to 75 in good health.

A word on this clone: The junction departs from the called germline gene at one end, perhaps through a read error. This chain connects TRBV7-2 to TRBJ1-6, with a tentative D call TRBD1 (6 bases). The length of the CDR3 is 15 residues. CDR1 is SGHTA, CDR2 FQGNSA, per germline. The CDR3 here is CASSSPTGVNPPLHF. The CDR3 DNA follows: TGTGCCAGCAGCTCGCCGACAGGAGTTAATCCACCCCTCCACTTT.

The chain recombines TRBV19 with TRBJ1-2; D is uncertain. CDR3 length: 15 amino acids. Trimming cost V 4 bases and J 0 bases, with 12 bases left between them. Looked up from germline, CDR1 is LNHDA and CDR2 is SQIVND (reference sequence). In nucleotides, the CDR3 is TGTGCCAGTAGTACCTTGACGAGTACTAACTATGGCTACACCTTC. It yields the protein CASSTLTSTNYGYTF. Variable domain in full (rest from reference TRBV19 and TRBJ1-2): DGGITQSPKYLFRKEGQNVTLSCEQNLNHDAMYWYRQDPGQGLRLIYYSQIVNDFQKGDIAEGYSVSREKKESFPLTVTSAQKNPTAFYLCASSTLTSTNYGYTFGSGTRLTVV.

This chain joins TRBV6-5 and TRBJ1-2; TRBD1 agrees at 8 bases. Trimming at V came to 5 bases and at J to 7 bases, leaving 9 bases not matched to a gene. Germline V gene sequence: CDR1 MNHEY, CDR2 SVGAGI. This CDR3 spans 14 amino acids. The CDR3 is CASSESQGASGYTF. The CDR3 DNA reads as TGTGCCAGCAGTGAATCCCAGGGGGCGAGTGGCTACACCTTC.

This clone was picked up one time. The chain employs TRBV13 and TRBJ2-5; D is perhaps TRBD2 (6 bases). The ends were cut back, 3 bases at V and 4 bases at J, with 6 bases in the middle. The CDR3 loop spans 12 amino acids. CDR1 is PRHDT, CDR2 FYEKMQ, per germline (reference sequence). The CDR3 sequence is CASSLRGETQYF. DNA for the CDR3: TGTGCCAGCAGCTTGCGGGGAGAGACCCAGTACTTC.

V is TRBV9 and J is TRBJ2-7; maybe TRBD1 (5 bases). Trimming took off 4 bases at V and 7 bases at J, with 12 bases between the two ends. This CDR3 has 12 amino acids. Germline loops: CDR1 SGDLS, CDR2 YYNGEE. CDR3 DNA: TGTGCCAGCAGCAAAACAGGTGGAGAGCAGTACTTC. Translating it yields CASSKTGGEQYF.

The rearrangement uses TRBV5-4 and TRBJ2-1; the D gene is possibly TRBD2 (6 bases). CDR1 and CDR2 from the germline V gene are SGHNT and YYREEE (reference sequence). The CDR3 is 16 amino acids. V lost 0 bases and J 4 bases, leaving 14 bases between the germline ends. CDR3 nucleotides: TGTGCCAGCAGCTTGGGGACTATATCGAGGTACAATGAGCAGTTCTTC. Translation: CASSLGTISRYNEQFF.

This chain links TRBV7-9 with TRBJ1-2; perhaps TRBD1 as D (6 bases). The CDR3 is 14 residues long. From germline, CDR1 is SEHNR and CDR2 FQNEAQ (reference sequence). V was pared by 6 bases and J by 7 bases, with 18 bases between. This chain's CDR3 is CASSTGQLGLGYTF. In DNA, the CDR3 is TGTGCCAGCAGTACTGGACAGTTGGGCCTTGGCTACACCTTC.

The rearrangement uses TRBV5-1 and TRBJ2-6, with D tentatively TRBD2 (5 bases). This CDR3 has 16 amino acids. V was shortened by 0 bases and J by 0 bases, with 7 bases between the two germline ends. Germline loops: CDR1 SGHRS, CDR2 YFSETQ. The CDR3 protein is CASSLGESSGANVLTF. The CDR3 nucleotides read TGCGCCAGCAGCTTGGGGGAGAGCTCTGGGGCCAACGTCCTGACTTTC.

The J gene is TRBJ2-5, the V gene TRBV19, with D possibly matching TRBD1 (5 bases). V was trimmed by 3 bases and J by 9 bases, leaving 17 bases between them. The CDR3 loop spans 14 amino acids. Per the germline V gene, CDR1 is LNHDA and CDR2 is SQIVND (reference sequence). CDR3 nucleotides: TGTGCCAGTAGTATTACTGTAGGGGCAGACCCCCAGTACTTC. As protein: CASSITVGADPQYF.

V gene TRBV7-9 combines with J gene TRBJ2-3; no clear D gene. CDR1 and CDR2 (germline): SEHNR, FQNEAQ (reference sequence). The CDR3 runs 17 residues. The germline V and J ends were trimmed by 0 bases and 7 bases, with 20 bases remaining between them. Here the CDR3 reads CASSLALQDLQHYTQYF. The CDR3 region has the DNA TGTGCCAGCAGCTTAGCGCTGCAGGATCTACAACACTATACGCAGTATTTT.

V and J are TRBV6-5 and TRBJ1-2, with D possibly being TRBD1 (6 bases). Germline V gene sequence: CDR1 MNHEY, CDR2 SVGAGI. This CDR3 is built from 14 residues. V lost 2 bases, J lost 6 bases, and 13 bases lay in between. CDR3 sequence: CASSYRRQADGYTF. The CDR3 DNA follows: TGTGCCAGCAGTTACCGCCGACAGGCTGATGGCTACACCTTC.

V is TRBV5-5 and J is TRBJ1-2; D is undetermined. Germline V gene sequence: CDR1 SGHKS, CDR2 YYEKEE (reference sequence). With 4 bases removed from V and 7 bases from J, the gap between germline ends came to 17 bases. This CDR3 has 14 residues. CDR3 nucleotide sequence: TGTGCCAGCAGCCCCCAAAGGGAGACGGGTGGCTACACCTTC. This translates into CASSPQRETGGYTF.

The chain has TRBV5-5 and TRBJ1-5; D gene ambiguous. The CDR3 spans 12 residues. Trimming took off 4 bases at V and 6 bases at J, with 8 bases between the two ends. Germline CDR1 and CDR2: SGHKS and YYEKEE (reference sequence). Written as DNA, the CDR3 is TGTGCCAGCAGCAACAGTGCTCAGCCCCAGCATTTT. This translates into CASSNSAQPQHF.

This CDR3 reads CASSLDQGPSYEQYF. The CDR3 region has the DNA TGTGCCAGCAGCTTGGACCAGGGGCCCTCCTACGAGCAGTACTTC. The V call is TRBV5-4, the J call TRBJ2-7; weak D call: TRBD1 (6 bases). The germline CDR1 and CDR2 sequences are SGHNT and YYREEE (reference sequence). Deletions cut 0 bases from V and 0 bases from J, with 10 bases between. The CDR3 length is 15 residues.

The genes are TRBV18 and TRBJ2-2, with D tentatively TRBD1 (5 bases). Germline V gene data show CDR1 as KGHSH and CDR2 as LQKENI. CDR3 length: 15 residues. The V and J ends lost 3 bases and 2 bases respectively, with 10 bases between them. The CDR3 DNA reads as TGTGCCAGCTCACCCCCGTGGGGCAACACCGGGGAGCTGTTTTTT. Translating it yields CASSPPWGNTGELFF.

This clone occurred once. This chain links TRBV5-1 with TRBJ2-3; no definite D call. The CDR3 sequence is 12 residues long. V lost 2 bases to trimming and J lost 2 bases, with 3 bases between them. Germline CDR1 and CDR2: SGHRS and YFSETQ. As DNA, the CDR3 is TGCGCCAGCAGCTTCGACACAGATACGCAGTATTTT. As protein: CASSFDTDTQYF.

The chain uses TRBV2 and TRBJ2-2, with D possibly TRBD2 on 6 matching bases. This CDR3 is built from 16 residues. In germline, CDR1 is SNHLY, CDR2 FYNNEI. Deletions cut 2 bases from V and 6 bases from J, with 16 bases between. CDR3 nucleotides: TGTGCCAGCAGTGAACGACTAGACCCCTTCCCCGGGGAGCTGTTTTTT. Translated, it gives CASSERLDPFPGELFF.

The chain joins TRBV4-3 to TRBJ2-3; 7 bases map to TRBD2. The V segment lost 0 bases and the J segment 1 base; nucleotides outside the gene matches: 13. Germline CDR1 and CDR2: LGHNA and YSLEER. CDR3 length: 19 amino acids. CDR3: CASSQDKDGGSKRTDTQYF. The CDR3 coding sequence is TGCGCCAGCAGCCAAGATAAGGACGGGGGGAGTAAACGCACAGATACGCAGTATTTT.

V is TRBV6-1 and J is TRBJ2-7; D possibly corresponds to TRBD1 (5 bases). Germline lookup yields CDR1 MNHNS and CDR2 SASEGT. The CDR3 totals 12 residues. Deletions cut 8 bases from V and 6 bases from J, with 14 bases between. CDR3 nucleotide sequence: TGTGCCAGCGGATGGGGCGTGAGCGAGCAGTACTTC. Amino acids: CASGWGVSEQYF.

This clone was recorded only once. V is TRBV14 and J is TRBJ2-7; no definite D call. CDR3 size: 18 residues. The ends were cut back, 1 base at V and 0 bases at J, with 19 bases in the middle. Germline lookup yields CDR1 SGHDN and CDR2 FVKESK. The CDR3 DNA follows: TGTGCCAGCAGCCAAGCTGTCGTCGAACGCAAGGGCTCCTACGAGCAGTACTTC. Translation: CASSQAVVERKGSYEQYF.

This chain uses TRBV7-2 with TRBJ2-1, with TRBD1 matching over 9 bases. J lost 9 bases, V lost 5 bases, and 5 bases had no gene match. CDR3 size: 13 residues. The germline CDR1 and CDR2 sequences are SGHTA and FQGNSA. The CDR3 protein is CASSMGQGTEQFF. The CDR3 nucleotides read TGTGCCAGCAGCATGGGACAGGGTACTGAGCAGTTCTTC.

The V gene is TRBV11-3, the J gene TRBJ2-3, with D possibly being TRBD2 (6 bases). Between the trimmed V and J ends, which lost 5 bases and 2 bases, there was a span of 14 bases. This CDR3 has 15 amino acids. Per germline, CDR1 SGHNT and CDR2 YENEEA. The CDR3 DNA follows: TGTGCCAGCAGCGTGTTCGGAGGGTCCACAGATACGCAGTATTTT. Protein sequence: CASSVFGGSTDTQYF.

The chain combines TRBV5-6 with TRBJ2-2; TRBD1 is a possible D gene (5 bases). CDR3 length equals 13 residues. Trimming left V 5 bases short and J 6 bases short, with 11 bases between. Germline loops: CDR1 SGHDT, CDR2 YYEEEE. The CDR3 reads CASSAQGPGELFF. The CDR3 DNA reads TGTGCCAGCAGTGCTCAGGGCCCCGGGGAGCTGTTTTTT.

The chain uses TRBV15 and TRBJ2-4; tentative D call: TRBD1 (6 bases). V was pared by 2 bases and J by 2 bases, with 10 bases between. The CDR3 length is 15 residues. The V gene's germline CDR1 is LNHNV and CDR2 YYDKDF (reference sequence). The DNA for the CDR3 is TGTGCCACCAGCAGATCAGGGGAGACCAAAAACATTCAGTACTTC. Translating it yields CATSRSGETKNIQYF.

This clone was detected only once. The chain employs TRBV13 and TRBJ1-4; the D is unclear. CDR3 length: 15 amino acids. Germline CDR1 is PRHDT and CDR2 is FYEKMQ (reference sequence). Deletions cut 3 bases from V and 4 bases from J, with 12 bases between. This chain's CDR3 is CASSFRGHNNEKLFF. The CDR3 bases are TGTGCCAGCAGCTTCAGAGGGCATAATAATGAAAAACTGTTTTTT. The full variable domain, rest sourced from reference TRBV13 and TRBJ1-4, is AAGVIQSPRHLIKEKRETATLKCYPIPRHDTVYWYQQGPGQDPQFLISFYEKMQSDKGSIPDRFSAQQFSDYHSELNMSSLELGDSALYFCASSFRGHNNEKLFFGSGTQLSVL.

The chain uses TRBV11-3 and TRBJ1-2; D remains ambiguous. Germline-derived CDR1 and CDR2 are SGHNT and YENEEA. V lost 0 bases and J 7 bases, leaving 12 bases between the germline ends. CDR3 length: 14 amino acids. CDR3 in DNA: TGTGCCAGCAGCTTAGACGGGGTTCCCTCTGGCTACACCTTC. It translates to CASSLDGVPSGYTF. The full variable domain, its missing parts supplied by reference TRBV11-3 and TRBJ1-2, is EAGVVQSPRYKIIEKKQPVAFWCNPISGHNTLYWYLQNLGQGPELLIRYENEEAVDDSQLPKDRFSAERLKGVDSTLKIQPAELGDSAVYLCASSLDGVPSGYTFGSGTRLTVV.

Points on this clone: The junction departs from germline at one end; a sequencing error may be responsible. The chain recombines TRBV11-2 with TRBJ1-1, with no clear D. From germline, CDR1 is SGHAT and CDR2 FQNNGV. The CDR3 totals 12 residues. CDR3 region: CASSPLKTEAFF. CDR3 nucleotides: TGTGCCAGCAGCCCCTTGAAGACTGAAGCTTTCTTT. Full variable domain (outside the CDR3, taken from reference TRBV11-2 and TRBJ1-1): EAGVAQSPRYKIIEKRQSVAFWCNPISGHATLYWYQQILGQGPKLLIQFQNNGVVDDSQLPKDRFSAERLKGVDSTLKIQPAKLEDSAVYLCASSPLKTEAFFGQGTRLTVV.

The rearrangement links TRBV2 to TRBJ2-5, with a possible D match to TRBD2 (6 bases). With 4 bases removed from V and 5 bases from J, the gap between germline ends came to 11 bases. In germline, CDR1 is SNHLY, CDR2 FYNNEI. CDR3 length: 13 amino acids. CDR3 protein: CASSGEVSETQYF. CDR3 nucleotide sequence: TGTGCCAGCAGTGGGGAGGTTTCGGAGACCCAGTACTTC. Complete variable domain (other parts from reference TRBV2 and TRBJ2-5): EPEVTQTPSHQVTQMGQEVILRCVPISNHLYFYWYRQILGQKVEFLVSFYNNEISEKSEIFDDQFSVERPDGSNFTLKIRSTKLEDSAMYFCASSGEVSETQYFGPGTRLLVL.

J is TRBJ2-2 and V is TRBV7-2; no reliable D call. The CDR3 extends over 14 amino acids. Trimming removed 3 bases at V and 1 base at J, with 6 bases between. Germline V lookup: CDR1 SGHTA, CDR2 FQGNSA. The CDR3 is CASSFWENTGELFF. In nucleotides, the CDR3 is TGTGCCAGCAGCTTTTGGGAGAACACCGGGGAGCTGTTTTTT.

The CDR3 sequence is CASSPSVGTAIYGYTF. In DNA, the CDR3 is TGTGCCAGTAGTCCGTCTGTAGGGACAGCCATCTATGGCTACACCTTC. This sequence joins TRBV19 and TRBJ1-2; 7 nucleotides align to TRBD1. The CDR3 totals 16 residues. The ends lost 5 bases at V and 4 bases at J; junction bases unmatched: 13. CDR1 is LNHDA, CDR2 SQIVND, per germline (reference sequence). The whole variable domain, filled in from reference TRBV19 and TRBJ1-2, reads DGGITQSPKYLFRKEGQNVTLSCEQNLNHDAMYWYRQDPGQGLRLIYYSQIVNDFQKGDIAEGYSVSREKKESFPLTVTSAQKNPTAFYLCASSPSVGTAIYGYTFGSGTRLTVV.